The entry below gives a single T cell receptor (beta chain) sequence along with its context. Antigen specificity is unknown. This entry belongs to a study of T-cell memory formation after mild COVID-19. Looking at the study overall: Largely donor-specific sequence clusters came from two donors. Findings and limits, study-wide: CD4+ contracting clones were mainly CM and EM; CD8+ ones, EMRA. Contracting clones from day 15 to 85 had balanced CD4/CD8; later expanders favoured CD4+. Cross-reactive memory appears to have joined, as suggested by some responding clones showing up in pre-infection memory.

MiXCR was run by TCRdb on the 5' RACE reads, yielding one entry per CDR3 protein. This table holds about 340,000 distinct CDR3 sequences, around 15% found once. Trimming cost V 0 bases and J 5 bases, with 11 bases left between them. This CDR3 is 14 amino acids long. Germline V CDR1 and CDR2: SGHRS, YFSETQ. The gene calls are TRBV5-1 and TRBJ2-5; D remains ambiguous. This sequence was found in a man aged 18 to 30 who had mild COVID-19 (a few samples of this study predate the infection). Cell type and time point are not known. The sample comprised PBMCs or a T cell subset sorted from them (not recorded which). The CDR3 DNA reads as TGCGCCAGCAGCTTGGAGGGTCCTAATGAGACCCAGTACTTC. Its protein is CASSLEGPNETQYF.